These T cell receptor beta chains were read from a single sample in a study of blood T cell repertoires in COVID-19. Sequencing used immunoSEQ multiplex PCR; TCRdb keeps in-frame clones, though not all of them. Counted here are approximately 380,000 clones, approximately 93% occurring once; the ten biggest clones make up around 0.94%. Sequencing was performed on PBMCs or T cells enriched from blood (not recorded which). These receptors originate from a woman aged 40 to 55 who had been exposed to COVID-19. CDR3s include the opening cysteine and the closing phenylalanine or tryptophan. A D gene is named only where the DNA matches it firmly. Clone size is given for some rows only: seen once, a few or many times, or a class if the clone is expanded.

TGTGCCAGCAGCTTAGAAGGGGGCGCTTCTGAAGCTTTCTTT CASSLEGGASEAFF once TRBV7-8 TRBD1 TRBJ1-1
TGTGCCTGGAGTATTGATCGGTTTCTCTATGGCTACACCTTC CAWSIDRFLYGYTF . TRBV30 . TRBJ1-2
TGTGCCAGCAGATCTAGCGGGGGGGCCGGATTAGATACGCAGTATTTT CASRSSGGAGLDTQYF . TRBV7-2 TRBD2 TRBJ2-3
TGTGCCAGCAGGATTACAGGGGCCGTTAATGAAAAACTGTTTTTT CASRITGAVNEKLFF . TRBV5-6 TRBD1 TRBJ1-4
TGTGCTAGTGGTTTGGTACCGGATGTGGGGGCGGTTGAAGCTTTCTTT CASGLVPDVGAVEAFF . TRBV12-5 . TRBJ1-1
TGTGCCAGTTCTCAAGGGGGGGCTGGAAACACCATATATTTT CASSQGGAGNTIYF . TRBV19 . TRBJ1-3
TGTGCCAGCAGCTTATATTCAGGGAACACTGAAGCTTTCTTT CASSLYSGNTEAFF . TRBV7-8 . TRBJ1-1
TGTGCCAGCAGTTCGGAGCAGTTCGGGGAGCTGTTTTTT CASSSEQFGELFF few TRBV6-6 . TRBJ2-2
TGTGCCAGCAGCGCGGGAGTTTCTATGGAGGGCTACACCTTC CASSAGVSMEGYTF . TRBV7-8 . TRBJ1-2
TGCGCCAGCAGCTTGGCGCAGGGGGGCCAAGAGACCCAGTACTTC CASSLAQGGQETQYF . TRBV5-1 . TRBJ2-5
TGTGCCAGCAGCTTAGTCACGCGCTCCTACAATGAGCAGTTCTTC CASSLVTRSYNEQFF . TRBV7-2 . TRBJ2-1
TGTGCCAGCAGCGCAGACACCGGGACAGGGAAGGGCTACACCTTC CASSADTGTGKGYTF . TRBV11-2 TRBD1 TRBJ1-2
TGTGCTAGTGGTTTGGGACATAATCCACAGGGCTACACCTTC CASGLGHNPQGYTF . TRBV12-5 . TRBJ1-2
TGTGCCAGCAGCTACGACCCGGGACAGCTCTTCTACGAGCAGTACTTC CASSYDPGQLFYEQYF . TRBV6-5 TRBD1 TRBJ2-7
TGTGCCACCAGCAGGTGGGGACAGGGGGCGAGCGAGCAGTACTTC CATSRWGQGASEQYF . TRBV15 TRBD1 TRBJ2-7
TGTGCCAGCAGTGAAGAGGACCCCAGGGTGGGTCAGCCCCAGCATTTT CASSEEDPRVGQPQHF . TRBV2 . TRBJ1-5
TGTGCCTGGAGTAGGGGAGAAAAACTGTTTTTT CAWSRGEKLFF . TRBV30 . TRBJ1-4
TGTGCCAGCAGCAAAGTCGCGATGATGAACACTGAAGCTTTCTTT CASSKVAMMNTEAFF . TRBV21-1 . TRBJ1-1
TGTGCCACCAGTGACCTCCGGACAGGGGAGGGGCCCAGCTCCTACAATGAGCAGTTCTTC CATSDLRTGEGPSSYNEQFF once TRBV24-1 TRBD1 TRBJ2-1
TGTGCCAGCAGTTTAGCAAGAGGAGCGGACACCATATATTTT CASSLARGADTIYF . TRBV27 . TRBJ1-3
TGCGCCAGCGCCCCTTTCGCGACTAGCACAGATACGCAGTATTTT CASAPFATSTDTQYF . TRBV5-1 . TRBJ2-3
TGTGCCAGCAGCTTAGGGGACTCCTCCTACGAGCAGTACTTC CASSLGDSSYEQYF . TRBV7-6 . TRBJ2-7
TGTGCCAGCAGCCGTACAGGGGGATCCAACTATGGCTACACCTTC CASSRTGGSNYGYTF . TRBV28 TRBD1 TRBJ1-2
TGTGCCAGCAGCTCCCGATGGGGCCCCGATGGCTACACCTTC CASSSRWGPDGYTF . TRBV7-8 . TRBJ1-2
TGTGCCAGCAGTTTAACCGGCTACAGGTCCTACGAGCAGTACTTC CASSLTGYRSYEQYF . TRBV27 . TRBJ2-7
TGTGCCAGCAGCGTGACTAGCGGGGGGGATCGGGAGCAGTTCTTC CASSVTSGGDREQFF . TRBV9 TRBD2 TRBJ2-1